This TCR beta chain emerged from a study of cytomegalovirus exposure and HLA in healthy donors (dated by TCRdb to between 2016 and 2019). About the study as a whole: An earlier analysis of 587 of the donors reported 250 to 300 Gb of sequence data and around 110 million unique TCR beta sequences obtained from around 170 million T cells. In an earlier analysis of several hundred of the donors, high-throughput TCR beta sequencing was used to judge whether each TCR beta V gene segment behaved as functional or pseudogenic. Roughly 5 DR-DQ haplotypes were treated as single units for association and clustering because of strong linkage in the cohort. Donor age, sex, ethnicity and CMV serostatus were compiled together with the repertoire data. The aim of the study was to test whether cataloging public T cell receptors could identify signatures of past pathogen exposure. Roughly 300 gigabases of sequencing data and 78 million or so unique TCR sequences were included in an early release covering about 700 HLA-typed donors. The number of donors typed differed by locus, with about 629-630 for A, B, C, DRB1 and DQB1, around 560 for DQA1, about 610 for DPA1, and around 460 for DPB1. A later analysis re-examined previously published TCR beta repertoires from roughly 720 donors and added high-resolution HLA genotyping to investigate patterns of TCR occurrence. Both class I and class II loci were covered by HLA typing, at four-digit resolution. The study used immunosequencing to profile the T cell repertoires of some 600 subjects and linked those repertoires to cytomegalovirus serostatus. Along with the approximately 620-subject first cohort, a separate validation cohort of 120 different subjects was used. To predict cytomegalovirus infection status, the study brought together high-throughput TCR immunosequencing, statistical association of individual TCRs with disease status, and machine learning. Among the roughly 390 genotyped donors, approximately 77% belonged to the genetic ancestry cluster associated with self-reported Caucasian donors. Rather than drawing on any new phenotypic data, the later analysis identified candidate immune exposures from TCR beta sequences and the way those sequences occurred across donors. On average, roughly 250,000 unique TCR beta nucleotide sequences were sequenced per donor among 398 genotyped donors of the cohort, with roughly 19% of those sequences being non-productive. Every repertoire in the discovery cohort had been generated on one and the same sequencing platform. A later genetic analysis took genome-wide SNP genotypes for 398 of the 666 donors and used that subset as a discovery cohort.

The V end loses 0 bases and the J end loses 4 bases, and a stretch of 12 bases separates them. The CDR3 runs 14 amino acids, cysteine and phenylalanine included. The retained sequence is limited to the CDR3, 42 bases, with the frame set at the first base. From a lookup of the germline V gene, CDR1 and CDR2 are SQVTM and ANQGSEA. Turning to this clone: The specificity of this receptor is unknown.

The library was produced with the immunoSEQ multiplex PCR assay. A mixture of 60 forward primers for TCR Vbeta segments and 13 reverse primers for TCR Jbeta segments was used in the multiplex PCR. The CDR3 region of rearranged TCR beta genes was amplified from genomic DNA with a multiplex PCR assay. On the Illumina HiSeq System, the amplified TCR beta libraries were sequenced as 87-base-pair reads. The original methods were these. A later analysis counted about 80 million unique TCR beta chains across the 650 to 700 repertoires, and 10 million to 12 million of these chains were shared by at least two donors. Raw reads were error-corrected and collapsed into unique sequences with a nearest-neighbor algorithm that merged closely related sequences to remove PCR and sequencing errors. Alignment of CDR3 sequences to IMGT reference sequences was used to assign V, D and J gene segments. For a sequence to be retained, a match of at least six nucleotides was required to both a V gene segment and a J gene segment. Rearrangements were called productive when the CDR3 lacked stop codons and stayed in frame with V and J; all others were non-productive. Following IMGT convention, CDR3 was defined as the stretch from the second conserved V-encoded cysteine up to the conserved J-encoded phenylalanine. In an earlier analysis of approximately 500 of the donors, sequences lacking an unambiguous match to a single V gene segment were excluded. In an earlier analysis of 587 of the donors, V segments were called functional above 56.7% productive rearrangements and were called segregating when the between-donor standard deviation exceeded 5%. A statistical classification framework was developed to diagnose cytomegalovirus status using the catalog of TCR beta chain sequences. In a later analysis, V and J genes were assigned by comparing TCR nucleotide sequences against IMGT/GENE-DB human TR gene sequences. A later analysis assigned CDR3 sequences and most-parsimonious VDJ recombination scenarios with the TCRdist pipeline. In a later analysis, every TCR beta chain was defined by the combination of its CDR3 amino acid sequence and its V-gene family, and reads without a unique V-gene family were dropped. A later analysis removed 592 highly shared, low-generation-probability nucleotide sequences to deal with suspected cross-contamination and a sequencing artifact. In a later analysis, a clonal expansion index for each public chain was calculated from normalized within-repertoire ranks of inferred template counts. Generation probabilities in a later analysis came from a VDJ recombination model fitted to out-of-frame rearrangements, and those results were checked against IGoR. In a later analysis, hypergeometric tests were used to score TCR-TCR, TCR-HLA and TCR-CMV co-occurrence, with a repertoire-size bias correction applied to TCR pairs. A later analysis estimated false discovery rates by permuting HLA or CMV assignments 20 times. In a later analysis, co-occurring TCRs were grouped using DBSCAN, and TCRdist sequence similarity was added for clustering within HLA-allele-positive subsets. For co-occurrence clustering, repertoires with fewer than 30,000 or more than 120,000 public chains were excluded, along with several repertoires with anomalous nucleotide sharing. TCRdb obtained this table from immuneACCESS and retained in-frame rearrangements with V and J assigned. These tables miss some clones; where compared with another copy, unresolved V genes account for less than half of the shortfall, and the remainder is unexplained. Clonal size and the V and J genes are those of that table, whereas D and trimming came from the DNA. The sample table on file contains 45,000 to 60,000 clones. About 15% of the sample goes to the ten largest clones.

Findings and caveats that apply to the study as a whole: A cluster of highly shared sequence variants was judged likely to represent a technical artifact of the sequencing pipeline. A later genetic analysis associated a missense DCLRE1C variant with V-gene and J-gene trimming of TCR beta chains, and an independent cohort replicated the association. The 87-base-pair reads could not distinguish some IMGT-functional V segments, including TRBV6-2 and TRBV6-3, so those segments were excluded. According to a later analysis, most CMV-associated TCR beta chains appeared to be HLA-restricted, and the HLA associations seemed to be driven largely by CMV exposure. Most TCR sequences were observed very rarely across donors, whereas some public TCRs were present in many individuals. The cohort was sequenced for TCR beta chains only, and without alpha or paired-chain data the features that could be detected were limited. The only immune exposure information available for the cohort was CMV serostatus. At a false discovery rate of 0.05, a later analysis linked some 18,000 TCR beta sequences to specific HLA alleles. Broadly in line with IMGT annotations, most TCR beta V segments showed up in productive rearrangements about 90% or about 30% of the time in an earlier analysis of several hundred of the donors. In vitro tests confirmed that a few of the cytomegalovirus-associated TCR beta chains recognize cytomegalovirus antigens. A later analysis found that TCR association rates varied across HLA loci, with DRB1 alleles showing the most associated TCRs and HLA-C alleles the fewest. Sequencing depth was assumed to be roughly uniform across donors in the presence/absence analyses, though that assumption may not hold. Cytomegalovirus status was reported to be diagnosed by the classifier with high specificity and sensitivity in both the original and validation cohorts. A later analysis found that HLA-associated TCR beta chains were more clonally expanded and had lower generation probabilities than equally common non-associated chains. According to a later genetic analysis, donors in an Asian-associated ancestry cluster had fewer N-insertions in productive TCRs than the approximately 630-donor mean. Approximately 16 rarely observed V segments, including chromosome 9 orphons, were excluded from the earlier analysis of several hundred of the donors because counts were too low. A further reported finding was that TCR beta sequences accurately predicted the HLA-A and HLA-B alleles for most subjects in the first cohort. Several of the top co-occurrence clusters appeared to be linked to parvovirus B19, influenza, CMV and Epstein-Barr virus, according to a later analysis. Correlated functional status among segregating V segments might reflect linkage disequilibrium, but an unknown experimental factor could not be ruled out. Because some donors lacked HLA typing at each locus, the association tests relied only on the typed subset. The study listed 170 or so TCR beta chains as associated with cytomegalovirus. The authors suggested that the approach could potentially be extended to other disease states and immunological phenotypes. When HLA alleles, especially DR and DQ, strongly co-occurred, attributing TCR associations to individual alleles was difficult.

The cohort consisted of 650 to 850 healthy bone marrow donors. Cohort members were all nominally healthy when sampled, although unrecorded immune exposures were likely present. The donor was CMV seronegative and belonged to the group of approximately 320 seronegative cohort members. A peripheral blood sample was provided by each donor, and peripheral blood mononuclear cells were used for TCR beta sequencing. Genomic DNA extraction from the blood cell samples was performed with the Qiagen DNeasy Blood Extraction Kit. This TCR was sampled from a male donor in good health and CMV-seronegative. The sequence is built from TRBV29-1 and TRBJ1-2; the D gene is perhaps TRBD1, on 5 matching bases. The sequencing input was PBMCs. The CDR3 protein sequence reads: CSVEERQGAYGYTF. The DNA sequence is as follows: TGCAGCGTTGAAGAGCGGCAGGGCGCCTATGGCTACACCTTC.